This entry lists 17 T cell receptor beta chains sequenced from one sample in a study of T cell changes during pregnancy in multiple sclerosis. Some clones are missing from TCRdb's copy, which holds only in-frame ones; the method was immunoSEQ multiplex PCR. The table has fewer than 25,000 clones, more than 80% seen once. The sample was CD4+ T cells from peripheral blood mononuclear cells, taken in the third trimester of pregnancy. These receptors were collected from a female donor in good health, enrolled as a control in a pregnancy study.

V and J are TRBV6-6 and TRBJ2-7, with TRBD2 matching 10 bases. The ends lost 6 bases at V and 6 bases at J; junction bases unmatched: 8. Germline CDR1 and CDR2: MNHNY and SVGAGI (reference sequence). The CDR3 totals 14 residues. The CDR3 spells CASSSSGSSSEQYF. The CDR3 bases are TGTGCCAGCAGCTCTAGCGGGAGTTCTTCCGAGCAGTACTTC.

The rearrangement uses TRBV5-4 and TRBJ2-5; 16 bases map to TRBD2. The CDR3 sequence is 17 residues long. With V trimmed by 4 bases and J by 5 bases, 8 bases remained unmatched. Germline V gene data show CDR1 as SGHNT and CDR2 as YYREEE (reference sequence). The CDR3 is CASSLVGLAGGGETQYF. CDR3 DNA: TGTGCCAGCAGCCTGGTGGGACTAGCGGGAGGGGGGGAGACCCAGTACTTC.

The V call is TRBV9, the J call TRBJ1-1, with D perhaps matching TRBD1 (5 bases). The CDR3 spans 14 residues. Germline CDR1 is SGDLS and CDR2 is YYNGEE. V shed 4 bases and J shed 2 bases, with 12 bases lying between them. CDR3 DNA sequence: TGTGCCAGCAGCTGGGGCCAGGGTAACACTGAAGCTTTCTTT. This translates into CASSWGQGNTEAFF.

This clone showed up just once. The CDR3 nucleotides are TGTGCCAGCAGGGAGACAGGAGCAACTAATGAAAAACTGTTTTTT. This gives the protein CASRETGATNEKLFF. The V and J genes are TRBV25-1 and TRBJ1-4, with D perhaps TRBD1 (6 bases). The CDR3 totals 15 residues. Germline V gene sequence: CDR1 MGHDK, CDR2 SYGVNS. The V end was cut by 6 bases, the J end by 0 bases, with 11 bases between.

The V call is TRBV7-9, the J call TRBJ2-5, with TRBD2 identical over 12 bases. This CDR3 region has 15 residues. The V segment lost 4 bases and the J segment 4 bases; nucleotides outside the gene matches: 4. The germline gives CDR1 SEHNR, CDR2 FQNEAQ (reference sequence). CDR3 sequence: CASSYLAGGSETQYF. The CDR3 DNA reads TGTGCCAGCAGCTACCTAGCGGGAGGGTCAGAGACCCAGTACTTC.

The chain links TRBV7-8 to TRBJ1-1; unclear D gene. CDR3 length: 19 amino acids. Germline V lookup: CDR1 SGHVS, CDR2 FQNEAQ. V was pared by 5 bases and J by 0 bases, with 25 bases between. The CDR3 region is CASSPGVPGLRFMNTEAFF. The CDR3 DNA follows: TGTGCCAGCAGCCCAGGCGTACCGGGGTTGCGGTTCATGAACACTGAAGCTTTCTTT.

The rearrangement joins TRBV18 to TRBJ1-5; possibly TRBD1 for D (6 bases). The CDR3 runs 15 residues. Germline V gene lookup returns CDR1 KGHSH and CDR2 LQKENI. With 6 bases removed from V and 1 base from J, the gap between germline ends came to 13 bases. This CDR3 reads CASSAEQGSNQPQHF. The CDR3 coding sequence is TGTGCCAGCTCGGCCGAACAGGGAAGCAATCAGCCCCAGCATTTT.

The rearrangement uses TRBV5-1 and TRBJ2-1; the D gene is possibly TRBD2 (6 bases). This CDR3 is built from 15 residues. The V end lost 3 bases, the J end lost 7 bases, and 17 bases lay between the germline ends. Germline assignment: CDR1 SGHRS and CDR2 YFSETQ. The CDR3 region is CASSSNSGAGNEQFF. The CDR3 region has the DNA TGCGCCAGCAGCTCGAATAGCGGTGCGGGAAATGAGCAGTTCTTC.

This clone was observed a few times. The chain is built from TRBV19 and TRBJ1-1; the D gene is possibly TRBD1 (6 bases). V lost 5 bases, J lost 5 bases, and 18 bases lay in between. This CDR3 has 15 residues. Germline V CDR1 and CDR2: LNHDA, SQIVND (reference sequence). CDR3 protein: CASSAKWGGHTEAFF. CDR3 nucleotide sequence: TGTGCCAGTAGTGCCAAATGGGGGGGACATACTGAAGCTTTCTTT.

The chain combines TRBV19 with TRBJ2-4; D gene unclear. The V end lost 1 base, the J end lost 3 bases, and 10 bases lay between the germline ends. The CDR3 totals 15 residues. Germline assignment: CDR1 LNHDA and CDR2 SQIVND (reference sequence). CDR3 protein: CASSIGSVGKNIQYF. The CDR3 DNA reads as TGTGCCAGTAGTATAGGGAGTGTAGGCAAAAACATTCAGTACTTC.

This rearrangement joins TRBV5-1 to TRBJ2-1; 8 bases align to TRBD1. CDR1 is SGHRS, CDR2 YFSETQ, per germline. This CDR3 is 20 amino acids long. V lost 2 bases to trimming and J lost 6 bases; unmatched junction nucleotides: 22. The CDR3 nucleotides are TGCGCCAGCAGCTTTCGGACAGGGAGAGGGAAAGAGGGGGCTACCAATGAGCAGTTCTTC. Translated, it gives CASSFRTGRGKEGATNEQFF.

Written as DNA, the CDR3 is TGTGCCAGCAGCTTGGCCGGGACAGTCAGCTCTGAAGCTTTCTTT. It codes for CASSLAGTVSSEAFF. V is TRBV5-8 and J is TRBJ1-1, with TRBD1 matching over 7 bases. J gave up 6 bases and V 0 bases, and 8 bases lay outside the gene matches. The germline CDR1 and CDR2 sequences are SGHTS and YDEGEE. This CDR3 has 15 amino acids.

The CDR3: CASSQAGTGGYEQYF. In nucleotides, the CDR3 is TGCGCCAGCAGCCAAGCTGGGACAGGGGGCTACGAGCAGTACTTC. The rearrangement links TRBV4-1 to TRBJ2-7; 11 nucleotides align to TRBD1. Germline-derived CDR1 and CDR2 are MGHRA and YSYEKL. V trimming: 1 base; J trimming: 3 bases; junction bases outside the gene matches: 2. The CDR3 is 15 amino acids.

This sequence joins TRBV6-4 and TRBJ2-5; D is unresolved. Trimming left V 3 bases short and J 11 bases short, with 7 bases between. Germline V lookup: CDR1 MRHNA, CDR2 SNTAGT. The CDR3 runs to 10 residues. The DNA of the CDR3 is TGTGCCAGCAGTGAATATGAGCAGTACTTC. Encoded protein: CASSEYEQYF.

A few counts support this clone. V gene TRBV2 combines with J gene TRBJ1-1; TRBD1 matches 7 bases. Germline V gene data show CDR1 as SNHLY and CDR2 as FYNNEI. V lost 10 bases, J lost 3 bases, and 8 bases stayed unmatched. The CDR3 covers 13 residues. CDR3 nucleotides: TGTGCCACCCAGGGGGTTGGGGACACTGAAGCTTTCTTT. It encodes CATQGVGDTEAFF.

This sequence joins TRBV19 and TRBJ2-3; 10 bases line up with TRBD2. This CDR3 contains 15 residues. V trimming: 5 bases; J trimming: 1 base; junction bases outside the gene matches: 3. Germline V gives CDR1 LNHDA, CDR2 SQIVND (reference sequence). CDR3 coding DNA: TGTGCCAGTAGTGGTCTAGCGGGGGGCACAGATACGCAGTATTTT. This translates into CASSGLAGGTDTQYF.

The CDR3 reads CASSASGQPYEQYF. The CDR3 DNA follows: TGTGCCAGCAGCGCTTCGGGACAGCCCTACGAGCAGTACTTC. J is TRBJ2-7 and V is TRBV6-1; 7 bases are shared with TRBD1. Trimming cost V 6 bases and J 2 bases; bases outside gene matches: 7. CDR1 and CDR2 from the germline V gene are MNHNS and SASEGT. This CDR3 comprises 14 residues.